This record concerns one T cell receptor (beta chain) sequence. This sample is part of a study of blood T cell repertoires in COVID-19. Across the study: The origin of the acute and convalescent COVID-19 samples was the United States, Italy and Spain. In each case, the material was cDNA or gDNA derived from T cells, B-cell-depleted T cells, or PBMCs.

With 2 bases removed from V and 3 bases from J, the gap between germline ends came to 12 bases. Germline lookup yields CDR1 SGHRS and CDR2 YFSETQ. This CDR3 spans 15 amino acids. In the authors' workflow: For nucleated cells, counts were estimated from reference gene primer amplification. The table came from immunoSEQ multiplex PCR; TCRdb's copy has only in-frame clones and leaves some out. The V and J calls and clone size are taken from that table; D and trimming were inferred from the DNA. The sample holds about 130,000 clones, more than 75% seen once. The clonotype was recovered from a man aged 45-65 years with active COVID-19. V usage is TRBV5-1 and J usage is TRBJ2-1; D might be TRBD2 (5 bases). Sequences were obtained from peripheral blood. This CDR3 reads CASSLETGVYNEQFF. The CDR3 coding sequence is TGCGCCAGCAGCTTAGAGACCGGGGTCTACAATGAGCAGTTCTTC.